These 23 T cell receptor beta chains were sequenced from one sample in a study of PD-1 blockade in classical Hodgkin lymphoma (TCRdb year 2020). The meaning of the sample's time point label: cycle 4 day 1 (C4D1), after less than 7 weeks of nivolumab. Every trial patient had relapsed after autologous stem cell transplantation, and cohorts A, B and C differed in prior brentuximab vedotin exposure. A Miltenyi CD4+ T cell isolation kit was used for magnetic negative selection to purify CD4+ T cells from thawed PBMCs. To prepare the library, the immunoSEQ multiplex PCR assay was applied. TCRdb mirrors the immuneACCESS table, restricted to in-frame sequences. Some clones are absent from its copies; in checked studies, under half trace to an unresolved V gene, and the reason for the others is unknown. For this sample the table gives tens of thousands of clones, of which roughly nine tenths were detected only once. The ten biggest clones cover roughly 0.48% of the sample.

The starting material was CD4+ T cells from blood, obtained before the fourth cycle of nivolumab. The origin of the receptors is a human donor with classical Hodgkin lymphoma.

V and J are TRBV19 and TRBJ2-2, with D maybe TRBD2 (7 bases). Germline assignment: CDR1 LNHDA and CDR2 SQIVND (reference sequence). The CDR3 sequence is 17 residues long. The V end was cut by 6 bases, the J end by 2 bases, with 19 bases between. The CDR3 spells CASRKRGAGVNTGELFF. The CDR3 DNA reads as TGTGCCAGTAGAAAACGGGGGGCGGGAGTCAACACCGGGGAGCTGTTTTTT.

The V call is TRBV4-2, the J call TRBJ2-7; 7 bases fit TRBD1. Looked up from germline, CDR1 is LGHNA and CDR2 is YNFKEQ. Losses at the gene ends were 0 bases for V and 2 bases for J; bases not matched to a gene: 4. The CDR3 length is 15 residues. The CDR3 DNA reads TGTGCCAGCAGCCAAGATTGGGGACAGCCCTACGAGCAGTACTTC. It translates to CASSQDWGQPYEQYF.

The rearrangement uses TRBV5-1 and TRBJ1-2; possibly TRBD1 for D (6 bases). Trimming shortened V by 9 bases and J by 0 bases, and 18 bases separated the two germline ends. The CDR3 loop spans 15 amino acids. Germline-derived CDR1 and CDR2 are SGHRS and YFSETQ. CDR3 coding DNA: TGCGCCACCAGGGGCAGGCCTGAGGCTAACTATGGCTACACCTTC. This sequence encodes CATRGRPEANYGYTF.

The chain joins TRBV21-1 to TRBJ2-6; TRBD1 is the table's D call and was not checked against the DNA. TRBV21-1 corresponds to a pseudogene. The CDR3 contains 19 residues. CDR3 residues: CASSKSPGTSNSGANVLTF. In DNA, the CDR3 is TGTGCCAGCAGCAAGTCTCCCGGGACATCTAACTCTGGGGCCAACGTCCTGACTTTC.

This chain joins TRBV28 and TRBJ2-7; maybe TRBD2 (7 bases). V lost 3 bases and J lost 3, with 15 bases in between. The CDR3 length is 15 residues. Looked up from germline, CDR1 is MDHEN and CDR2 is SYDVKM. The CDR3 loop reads CASSLRIGGVYEQYF. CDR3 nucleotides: TGTGCCAGCAGTTTGCGCATAGGGGGGGTCTACGAGCAGTACTTC.

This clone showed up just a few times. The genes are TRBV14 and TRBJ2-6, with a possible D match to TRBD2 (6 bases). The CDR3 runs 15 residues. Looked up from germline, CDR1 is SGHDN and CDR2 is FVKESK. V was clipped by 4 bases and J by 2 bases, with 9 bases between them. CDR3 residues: CASSPTGAGANVLTF. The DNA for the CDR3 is TGTGCCAGCAGCCCGACGGGAGCTGGGGCCAACGTCCTGACTTTC.

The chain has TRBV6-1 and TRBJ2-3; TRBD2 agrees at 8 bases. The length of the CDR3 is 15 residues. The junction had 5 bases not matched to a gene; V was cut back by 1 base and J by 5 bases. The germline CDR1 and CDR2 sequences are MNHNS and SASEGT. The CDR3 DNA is TGTGCCAGCAGTGAAGGGTCGGGGGGGCAAGATACGCAGTATTTT. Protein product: CASSEGSGGQDTQYF.

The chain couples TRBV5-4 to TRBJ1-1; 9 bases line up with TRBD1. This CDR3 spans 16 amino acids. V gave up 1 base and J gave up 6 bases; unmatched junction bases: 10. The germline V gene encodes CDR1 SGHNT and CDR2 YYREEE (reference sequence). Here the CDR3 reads CASSLPTGGESSEAFF. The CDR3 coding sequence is TGTGCCAGCAGCTTGCCCACAGGGGGCGAGAGCTCTGAAGCTTTCTTT.

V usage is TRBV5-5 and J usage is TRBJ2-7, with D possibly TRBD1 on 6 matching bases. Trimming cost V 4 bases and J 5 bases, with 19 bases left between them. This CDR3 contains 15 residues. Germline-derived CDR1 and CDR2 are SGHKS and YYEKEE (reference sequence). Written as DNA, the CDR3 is TGTGCCAGCAGCCTAGACAGGCGTTCTTTCCACGAGCAGTACTTC. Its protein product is CASSLDRRSFHEQYF. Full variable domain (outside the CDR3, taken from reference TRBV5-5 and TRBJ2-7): DAGVTQSPTHLIKTRGQQVTLRCSPISGHKSVSWYQQVLGQGPQFIFQYYEKEERGRGNFPDRFSARQFPNYSSELNVNALLLGDSALYLCASSLDRRSFHEQYFGPGTRLTVT.

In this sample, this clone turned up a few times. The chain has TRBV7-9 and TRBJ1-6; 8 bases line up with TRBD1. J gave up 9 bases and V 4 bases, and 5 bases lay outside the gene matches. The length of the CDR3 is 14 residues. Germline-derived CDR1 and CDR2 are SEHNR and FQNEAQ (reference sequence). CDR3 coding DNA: TGTGCCAGCAGCTGGGAGACAGGGGTTTCACCCCTCCACTTT. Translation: CASSWETGVSPLHF.

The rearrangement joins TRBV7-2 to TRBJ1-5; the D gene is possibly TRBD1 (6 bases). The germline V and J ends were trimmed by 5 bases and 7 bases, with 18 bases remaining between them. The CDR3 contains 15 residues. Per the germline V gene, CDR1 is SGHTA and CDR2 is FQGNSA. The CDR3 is CASSAHRVPGQPQHF. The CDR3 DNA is TGTGCCAGCAGCGCCCACAGGGTTCCGGGACAGCCCCAGCATTTT.

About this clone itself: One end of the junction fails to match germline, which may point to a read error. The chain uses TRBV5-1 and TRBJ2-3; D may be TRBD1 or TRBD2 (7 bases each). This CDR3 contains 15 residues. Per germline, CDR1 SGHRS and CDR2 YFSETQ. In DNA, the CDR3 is TGCGCCAGCAGTTTGGGAGGGGGCGCTTTAGATACGCAGTATTTT. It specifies CASSLGGGALDTQYF.

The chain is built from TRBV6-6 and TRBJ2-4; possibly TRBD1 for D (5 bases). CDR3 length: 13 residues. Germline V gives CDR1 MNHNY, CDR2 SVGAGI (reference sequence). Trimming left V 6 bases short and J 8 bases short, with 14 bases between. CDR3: CASRPQGLDIQYF. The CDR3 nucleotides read TGTGCCAGCAGACCCCAGGGTTTGGACATTCAGTACTTC.

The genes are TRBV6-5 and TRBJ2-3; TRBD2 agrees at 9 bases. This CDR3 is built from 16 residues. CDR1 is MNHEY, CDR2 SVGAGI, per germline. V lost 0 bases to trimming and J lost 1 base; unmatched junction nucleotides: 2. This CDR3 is CASSYSASGGTDTQYF. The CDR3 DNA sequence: TGTGCCAGCAGTTACTCGGCTAGCGGGGGCACAGATACGCAGTATTTT.

The chain's CDR3 is CATRPTGRGDTQYF. As DNA, the CDR3 is TGTGCCACCCGACCGACAGGGCGCGGAGATACGCAGTATTTT. The V and J genes are TRBV28 and TRBJ2-3; TRBD1 matches 7 bases. CDR3 length equals 14 residues. The V gene end was trimmed by 10 bases and the J gene end by 5 bases; junction bases not matched to a gene: 12. Germline V CDR1 and CDR2: MDHEN, SYDVKM.

CDR3 residues: CASEDRGRADTQYF. The CDR3 nucleotides read TGTGCCAGCGAGGACAGGGGGCGGGCAGATACGCAGTATTTT. The chain couples TRBV5-6 to TRBJ2-3; 11 bases are a match to TRBD1. Germline CDR1 reads SGHDT; CDR2 reads YYEEEE. The trim removed 7 bases at V and 4 bases at J, leaving 5 bases unmatched. CDR3 length: 14 amino acids. Supplemented by reference TRBV5-6 and TRBJ2-3, the full variable domain reads DAGVTQSPTHLIKTRGQQVTLRCSPKSGHDTVSWYQQALGQGPQFIFQYYEEEERQRGNFPDRFSGHQFPNYSSELNVNALLLGDSALYLCASEDRGRADTQYFGPGTRLTVL.

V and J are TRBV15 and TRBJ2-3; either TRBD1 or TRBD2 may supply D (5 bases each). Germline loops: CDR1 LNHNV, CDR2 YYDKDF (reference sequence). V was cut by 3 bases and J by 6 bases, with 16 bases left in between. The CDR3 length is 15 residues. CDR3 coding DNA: TGTGCCACCAGCAGCCCCCCGGGACCGTCGGATACGCAGTATTTT. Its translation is CATSSPPGPSDTQYF.

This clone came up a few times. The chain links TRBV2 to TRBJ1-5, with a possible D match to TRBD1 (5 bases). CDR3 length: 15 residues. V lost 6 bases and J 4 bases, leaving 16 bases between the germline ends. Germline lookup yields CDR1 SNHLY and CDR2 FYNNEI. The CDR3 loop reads CASSHSVGGNQPQHF. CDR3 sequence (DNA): TGTGCCAGCAGCCACTCCGTGGGGGGAAATCAGCCCCAGCATTTT.

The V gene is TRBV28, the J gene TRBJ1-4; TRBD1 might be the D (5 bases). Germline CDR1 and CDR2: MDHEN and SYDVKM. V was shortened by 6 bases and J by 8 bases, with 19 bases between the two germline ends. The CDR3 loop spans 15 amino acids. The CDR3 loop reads CASRARGGYREKLFF. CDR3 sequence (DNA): TGTGCCAGCAGGGCCCGGGGGGGGTATAGGGAAAAACTGTTTTTT.

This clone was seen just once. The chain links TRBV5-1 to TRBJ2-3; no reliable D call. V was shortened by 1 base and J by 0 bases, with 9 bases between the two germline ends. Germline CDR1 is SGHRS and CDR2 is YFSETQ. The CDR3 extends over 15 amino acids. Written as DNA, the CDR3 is TGCGCCAGCAGCTTGCGGACGGAGAGCACAGATACGCAGTATTTT. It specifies CASSLRTESTDTQYF. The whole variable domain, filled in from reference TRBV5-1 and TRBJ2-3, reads KAGVTQTPRYLIKTRGQQVTLSCSPISGHRSVSWYQQTPGQGLQFLFEYFSETQRNKGNFPGRFSGRQFSNSRSEMNVSTLELGDSALYLCASSLRTESTDTQYFGPGTRLTVL.

CDR3 residues: CASSRGGLETQYF. The CDR3 DNA is TGCGCCAGCAGCCGGGGGGGTTTAGAGACCCAGTACTTC. The J gene is TRBJ2-5, the V gene TRBV4-1, with TRBD2 identical over 7 bases. Trimming removed 4 bases from V and 4 bases from J; junction bases left unmatched: 3. The CDR3 sequence is 13 residues long. Germline lookup yields CDR1 MGHRA and CDR2 YSYEKL.

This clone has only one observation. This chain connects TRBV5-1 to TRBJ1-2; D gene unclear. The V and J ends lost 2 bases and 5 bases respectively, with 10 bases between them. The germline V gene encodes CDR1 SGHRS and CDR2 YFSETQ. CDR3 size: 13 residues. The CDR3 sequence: CASSLNGPYGYTF. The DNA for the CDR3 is TGCGCCAGCAGCTTAAACGGACCTTATGGCTACACCTTC.

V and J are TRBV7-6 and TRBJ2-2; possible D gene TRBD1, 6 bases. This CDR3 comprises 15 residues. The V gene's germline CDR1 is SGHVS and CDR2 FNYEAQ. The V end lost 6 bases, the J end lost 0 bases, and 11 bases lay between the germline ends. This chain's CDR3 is CASRKDRTNTGELFF. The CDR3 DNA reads TGTGCCAGCAGGAAAGACAGGACGAACACCGGGGAGCTGTTTTTT.